Shown below are 19 T cell receptor beta chains from a single sample sequenced in a study of blood T cell repertoires in COVID-19. The table came from immunoSEQ multiplex PCR; TCRdb's copy has only in-frame clones and leaves some out. The top ten clones hold around 19% of a sample with over 200,000 clones, 85% of them seen once. The sequenced sample was PBMCs or T cells enriched from blood (not recorded which). The receptor source for this set is a man between 35 and 55 years old who had recovered from COVID-19.

This rearrangement joins TRBV19 to TRBJ1-1, with D possibly being TRBD1 (6 bases). This CDR3 is 12 amino acids long. Looked up from germline, CDR1 is LNHDA and CDR2 is SQIVND (reference sequence). V lost 6 bases and J lost 1, with 6 bases in between. Here the CDR3 reads CASRTGNTEAFF. In DNA form, the CDR3 reads TGTGCCAGTAGGACAGGGAACACTGAAGCTTTCTTT.

This chain uses TRBV28 with TRBJ1-2; D is perhaps TRBD1 (5 bases). Germline V gives CDR1 MDHEN, CDR2 SYDVKM. This CDR3 region has 13 residues. Trimming took 3 bases from V and 3 from J, leaving 8 bases between them. CDR3 in amino acids: CASSFSGDYGYTF. The CDR3 bases are TGTGCCAGCAGTTTTTCGGGGGACTATGGCTACACCTTC.

The chain is built from TRBV20-1 and TRBJ1-1; unclear D gene. The V gene lost 3 bases and the J gene lost 4 bases, with 6 bases spanning the gap. The CDR3 runs 11 residues. Germline loops: CDR1 DFQATT, CDR2 SNEGSKA (reference sequence). CDR3 DNA sequence: TGCAGTGCTAGTGCGGGCACTGAAGCTTTCTTT. Amino acid sequence: CSASAGTEAFF.

The genes are TRBV6-4 and TRBJ1-6; TRBD1 matches at 9 bases. This CDR3 is built from 13 residues. V gave up 7 bases and J gave up 10 bases; unmatched junction bases: 5. Germline assignment: CDR1 MRHNA and CDR2 SNTAGT. CDR3 DNA: TGTGCCAGCATCGGACAGGGGCGATCACCCCTCCACTTT. Its translation: CASIGQGRSPLHF.

This chain links TRBV13 with TRBJ1-2; D is possibly TRBD1 (6 bases). CDR1 and CDR2 (germline): PRHDT, FYEKMQ (reference sequence). This CDR3 region has 14 residues. V lost 0 bases, J lost 7 bases, and 12 bases lay in between. CDR3 sequence reads: CASSLGQGRSGYTF. Here the CDR3 DNA reads TGTGCCAGCAGCTTAGGTCAGGGGCGGAGTGGCTACACCTTC.

The V and J genes are TRBV18 and TRBJ2-1, with D perhaps TRBD1 (6 bases). Per germline, CDR1 KGHSH and CDR2 LQKENI. The CDR3 contains 15 residues. Trimming took 5 bases from V and 6 from J, leaving 17 bases between them. CDR3: CASSTRRGTGNEQFF. CDR3 coding DNA: TGTGCCAGCTCAACCCGCAGGGGTACGGGCAATGAGCAGTTCTTC.

The chain uses TRBV19 and TRBJ1-4; 11 nucleotides align to TRBD1. V was pared by 6 bases and J by 5 bases, with 5 bases of the junction left unmatched. This CDR3 contains 15 residues. The germline V gene encodes CDR1 LNHDA and CDR2 SQIVND (reference sequence). The CDR3, as DNA: TGTGCCAGTAGCCCGGGGACAGGGGGAAATGAAAAACTGTTTTTT. Encoded protein: CASSPGTGGNEKLFF. Variable domain in full (rest from reference TRBV19 and TRBJ1-4): DGGITQSPKYLFRKEGQNVTLSCEQNLNHDAMYWYRQDPGQGLRLIYYSQIVNDFQKGDIAEGYSVSREKKESFPLTVTSAQKNPTAFYLCASSPGTGGNEKLFFGSGTQLSVL.

V gene TRBV5-8 combines with J gene TRBJ2-5; TRBD2 aligns across 8 bases. This CDR3 contains 16 residues. V lost 1 base and J lost 0; bases outside the gene matches: 5. Germline CDR1 and CDR2: SGHTS and YDEGEE. The CDR3 DNA sequence: TGTGCCAGCAGCTTGCTACTAGCGGCCCACCAAGAGACCCAGTACTTC. This gives the protein CASSLLLAAHQETQYF.

The CDR3 protein is CATSRDGSGDYEQYF. The CDR3, as DNA: TGTGCCACCAGCAGAGATGGGAGCGGGGACTACGAGCAGTACTTC. V gene TRBV15 combines with J gene TRBJ2-7; 7 bases align to TRBD2. The germline gives CDR1 LNHNV, CDR2 YYDKDF (reference sequence). The junction had 5 bases not matched to a gene; V was cut back by 0 bases and J by 3 bases. This CDR3 has 15 amino acids.

The CDR3 loop reads CASSFWLAGVTGTTDTQYF. The CDR3 nucleotides read TGTGCCAGCAGCTTTTGGCTAGCGGGAGTAACAGGCACTACAGATACGCAGTATTTT. The chain uses TRBV7-8 and TRBJ2-3; the match to TRBD2 covers 10 bases. The CDR3 is 19 amino acids. V gave up 3 bases and J gave up 3 bases; unmatched junction bases: 15. Germline V gives CDR1 SGHVS, CDR2 FQNEAQ.

V is TRBV11-1 and J is TRBJ2-3; 8 bases agree with TRBD1. Germline V gives CDR1 SGHAT, CDR2 FQDESV (reference sequence). This CDR3 spans 14 amino acids. Trimming removed 5 bases from V and 3 bases from J; junction bases left unmatched: 4. The CDR3 here is CASSLDRGTDTQYF. The CDR3 bases are TGTGCCAGCAGCCTAGACAGGGGAACAGATACGCAGTATTTT. Filled out from reference TRBV11-1 and TRBJ2-3, the complete variable domain reads EAEVAQSPRYKITEKSQAVAFWCDPISGHATLYWYRQILGQGPELLVQFQDESVVDDSQLPKDRFSAERLKGVDSTLKIQPAELGDSAMYLCASSLDRGTDTQYFGPGTRLTVL.

The chain is built from TRBV7-2 and TRBJ2-5, with D unclear. Looked up from germline, CDR1 is SGHTA and CDR2 is FQGNSA. V lost 5 bases and J lost 0, with 13 bases in between. The CDR3 contains 15 residues. For the CDR3, the DNA is TGTGCCAGCAGCCCTCGCAGCAGGCACCAAGAGACCCAGTACTTC. Residues: CASSPRSRHQETQYF.

The chain is built from TRBV11-2 and TRBJ2-3; the D gene is possibly TRBD1 (6 bases). The CDR3 has 14 residues. Germline lookup yields CDR1 SGHAT and CDR2 FQNNGV. V was trimmed by 4 bases and J by 7 bases, leaving 15 bases between them. Here the CDR3 reads CASSSINRVHTQYF. In DNA form, the CDR3 reads TGTGCCAGCAGCTCGATCAACAGGGTACATACGCAGTATTTT.

The chain has TRBV6-4 and TRBJ2-3; the match to TRBD2 covers 12 bases. Germline V gives CDR1 MRHNA, CDR2 SNTAGT. J lost 4 bases, V lost 6 bases, and 8 bases had no gene match. This CDR3 spans 16 amino acids. The DNA of the CDR3 is TGTGCCAGCAGCAGACTAGCGGGAGTTCCCTCAGATACGCAGTATTTT. Translation: CASSRLAGVPSDTQYF.

The V and J genes are TRBV2 and TRBJ2-3; 11 nucleotides agree with TRBD2. V shed 6 bases, J shed 6 bases, and the junction held 5 bases outside the gene matches. Per the germline V gene, CDR1 is SNHLY and CDR2 is FYNNEI. CDR3 size: 14 residues. This chain's CDR3 is CASSASGRRDTQYF. The CDR3 region has the DNA TGTGCCAGCAGCGCTAGCGGGAGGAGGGATACGCAGTATTTT.

The rearrangement joins TRBV3-1 (or the pseudogene TRBV3-2) to TRBJ2-1; the match to TRBD1 covers 7 bases. CDR3 size: 14 residues. The germline CDR1 and CDR2 sequences are LGHDT and YNNKEL (reference sequence). Losses at the gene ends were 2 bases for V and 6 bases for J; bases not matched to a gene: 4. The DNA for the CDR3 is TGTGCCAGCAGCCAATATTCAGGGGGCAATGAGCAGTTCTTC. As protein: CASSQYSGGNEQFF.

This sequence joins TRBV6-5 and TRBJ1-2; a possible D gene is TRBD1 (6 bases). Germline values: CDR1 MNHEY, CDR2 SVGAGI. V shed 0 bases and J shed 5 bases, with 16 bases lying between them. The CDR3 extends over 16 amino acids. CDR3 protein: CASSYSPRTVIYGYTF. In DNA, the CDR3 is TGTGCCAGCAGTTACTCCCCCCGGACAGTGATTTATGGCTACACCTTC.

V usage is TRBV6-1 and J usage is TRBJ2-7; D perhaps matches TRBD2 (5 bases). This CDR3 is built from 12 residues. CDR1 is MNHNS and CDR2 is SASEGT in the germline V gene. V lost 5 bases, J lost 4 bases, and 9 bases lay in between. The CDR3 sequence is CASSSTGYEQYF. CDR3 nucleotides: TGTGCCAGCAGTTCAACGGGGTACGAGCAGTACTTC.

The J gene is TRBJ1-2, the V gene TRBV12-3 or TRBV12-4; possibly TRBD1 for D (6 bases). CDR3 length: 13 amino acids. Trimming took off 6 bases at V and 3 bases at J, with 11 bases between the two ends. CDR3 nucleotide sequence: TGTGCCAGCAGCCCGACAGGTTACTATGGCTACACCTTC. It translates to CASSPTGYYGYTF.